This T cell receptor (beta chain) originates from a study of blood T cell repertoires in COVID-19. Study context: Some COVID-19 samples were acute and others convalescent; all came from the United States, Italy and Spain. PBMCs, B-cell-depleted T cells, or T cells provided the cDNA or gDNA that made up the material.

Original processing methods: How many nucleated cells were present was estimated from reference gene primer amplification. Only in-frame clones appear in the TCRdb table, and some are missing; sequencing was by immunoSEQ multiplex PCR. From that table come the V and J calls and clone size; the DNA was used to work out D and trimming. The repertoire has almost 250,000 clones, approximately 89% of them found once; the top ten carry around 1.5%. This CDR3 contains 14 residues. Trimming removed 4 bases from V and 4 bases from J, with 14 bases in between. The germline gives CDR1 SGHKS, CDR2 YYEKEE (reference sequence).

Sequencing was performed on peripheral blood. This clonotype was sampled from a woman aged 55-70 years who had recovered from COVID-19. The rearrangement joins TRBV5-5 to TRBJ1-2; tentative D call: TRBD1 (5 bases). The CDR3 coding sequence is TGTGCCAGCAGCCCCTCAGGGTTCACCTATGGCTACACCTTC. This gives the protein CASSPSGFTYGYTF.